The next 9 T cell receptor beta chains were all read from a single sample in a study of Ad26.COV2.S vaccination and SARS-CoV-2 variants (dated by TCRdb to 2020 to 2022). The sample's treatment or condition label, decoded: approximately 18 received Ad26.COV2.S at low or high dose, single or two shots; about 5 received placebo; per-sample allocation not given. For vaccine and placebo recipients, the sequenced repertoires came from samples collected on day 63 after the first injection. Library prep was done by the immunoSEQ multiplex PCR assay. This is the immuneACCESS table as TCRdb keeps it, with only in-frame sequences that have V and J called. A part of the clones is gone; compared with another copy, unresolved V genes explain less than half, and the rest is unexplained. The sample includes 430,000 or so clones, with 75% to 90% observed a single time. Of the sample, over 2.5% is held by the ten largest clones.

This specimen consisted of peripheral blood, obtained in a trial of Ad26.COV2.S vaccine versus placebo. The receptors come from a person between 18 and 60 years old who received the Ad26.COV2.S COVID-19 vaccine or a placebo.

The chain combines TRBV5-1 with TRBJ1-4, with no clear D. CDR3 length equals 15 residues. CDR1 is SGHRS and CDR2 is YFSETQ in the germline V gene. V dropped 0 bases and J dropped 5 bases, with 11 bases sitting between them. The CDR3 protein is CASSLAVLGNEKLFF. CDR3 nucleotides: TGCGCCAGCAGCTTGGCAGTGCTGGGGAATGAAAAACTGTTTTTT.

This clone has a single count. The V and J genes are TRBV7-2 and TRBJ1-2, with D hard to call. The CDR3 runs 11 residues. V was shortened by 4 bases and J by 5 bases, with 5 bases between the two germline ends. Germline lookup yields CDR1 SGHTA and CDR2 FQGNSA. The CDR3 loop reads CASSSYYGYTF. Here the CDR3 DNA reads TGTGCCAGCAGCTCCTATTATGGCTACACCTTC.

The rearrangement uses TRBV14 and TRBJ2-1; no clear D. Germline loops: CDR1 SGHDN, CDR2 FVKESK. CDR3 length: 13 amino acids. V shed 0 bases and J shed 3 bases, with 3 bases lying between them. In DNA, the CDR3 is TGTGCCAGCAGCCAAGATAACTACAATGAGCAGTTCTTC. Translation: CASSQDNYNEQFF.

The CDR3 coding sequence is TGTGCCAGCAGCGTAGACACTTCCGGGGGGTACTCCTACAATGAGCAGTTCTTC. Its translation: CASSVDTSGGYSYNEQFF. V and J are TRBV9 and TRBJ2-1; TRBD2 matches 7 bases. Germline loops: CDR1 SGDLS, CDR2 YYNGEE. Trimming removed 0 bases from V and 0 bases from J; junction bases left unmatched: 9. The CDR3 is 18 amino acids.

The J gene is TRBJ1-2, the V gene TRBV2; a possible D gene is TRBD1 (5 bases). Trimming shortened V by 7 bases and J by 8 bases, and 17 bases separated the two germline ends. This CDR3 is 13 amino acids long. Looked up from germline, CDR1 is SNHLY and CDR2 is FYNNEI. The chain's CDR3 is CASTEEGWGGYTF. CDR3 nucleotides: TGTGCCAGCACAGAGGAAGGTTGGGGCGGCTACACCTTC. The complete variable domain, with remaining parts taken from reference TRBV2 and TRBJ1-2, reads EPEVTQTPSHQVTQMGQEVILRCVPISNHLYFYWYRQILGQKVEFLVSFYNNEISEKSEIFDDQFSVERPDGSNFTLKIRSTKLEDSAMYFCASTEEGWGGYTFGSGTRLTVV.

The chain recombines TRBV9 with TRBJ2-2, with TRBD2 matching over 11 bases. Germline V lookup: CDR1 SGDLS, CDR2 YYNGEE. J was trimmed by 6 bases and V by 3 bases; bases with no gene match: 4. The CDR3 totals 15 residues. Here the CDR3 reads CASSARLAGPGELFF. Here the CDR3 DNA reads TGTGCCAGCAGCGCACGACTAGCGGGGCCCGGGGAGCTGTTTTTT. Combining the CDR3 with reference TRBV9 and TRBJ2-2 gives the whole variable domain DSGVTQTPKHLITATGQRVTLRCSPRSGDLSVYWYQQSLDQGLQFLIQYYNGEERAKGNILERFSAQQFPDLHSELNLSSLELGDSALYFCASSARLAGPGELFFGEGSRLTVL.

This chain links TRBV20-1 with TRBJ2-5; D is uncertain. Germline-derived CDR1 and CDR2 are DFQATT and SNEGSKA (reference sequence). There are 10 residues in the CDR3. The V gene lost 6 bases and the J gene lost 2 bases, with 4 bases spanning the gap. The CDR3 loop is CSAMQETQYF. As DNA, the CDR3 is TGCAGTGCCATGCAAGAGACCCAGTACTTC.

The J gene is TRBJ1-2, the V gene TRBV4-1; 8 bases map to TRBD1. Germline values: CDR1 MGHRA, CDR2 YSYEKL. The CDR3 consists of 15 residues. The J segment lost 3 bases and the V segment lost 4 bases, leaving 7 bases of the junction unmatched. The CDR3 DNA reads TGCGCCAGCAGCCGCTTGCACAGGGGGGACTATGGCTACACCTTC. Encoded protein: CASSRLHRGDYGYTF.

This clone was counted a single time. The gene calls are TRBV2 and TRBJ2-5; a possible D gene is TRBD2 (6 bases). Germline V gives CDR1 SNHLY, CDR2 FYNNEI. This CDR3 spans 14 amino acids. V lost 8 bases, J lost 5 bases, and 18 bases lay in between. The CDR3 protein is CASHSNGGGETQYF. DNA of the CDR3: TGTGCCAGCCACTCAAACGGGGGTGGTGAGACCCAGTACTTC.